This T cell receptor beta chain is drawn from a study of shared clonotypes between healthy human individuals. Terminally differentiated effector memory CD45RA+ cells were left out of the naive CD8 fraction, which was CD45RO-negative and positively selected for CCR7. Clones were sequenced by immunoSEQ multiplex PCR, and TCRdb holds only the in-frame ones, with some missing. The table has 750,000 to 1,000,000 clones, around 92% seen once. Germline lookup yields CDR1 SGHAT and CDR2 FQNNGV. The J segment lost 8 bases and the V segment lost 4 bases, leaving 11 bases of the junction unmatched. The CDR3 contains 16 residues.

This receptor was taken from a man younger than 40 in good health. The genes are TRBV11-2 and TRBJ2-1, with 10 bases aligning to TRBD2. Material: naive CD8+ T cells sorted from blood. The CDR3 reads CASSWPLAGAVDEQFF. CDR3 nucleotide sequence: TGTGCCAGCAGCTGGCCTCTAGCGGGGGCAGTCGATGAGCAGTTCTTC.